Sequencing of this T cell receptor beta chain was carried out in a study of early T cells in non-severe SARS-CoV-2 infection. Study-level background: Sequencing used unsorted whole-blood bulk RNA, so chains lack pairing.

Individual cDNA molecules were tagged with unique molecular identifiers. TCRdb redid the calling of the 5' RACE reads with MiXCR, one entry per CDR3 protein. Altogether fewer than 130,000 distinct CDR3 sequences are present, 10% to 15% being singletons, with the ten largest covering around 3.7%. V lost 1 base and J lost 4, with 8 bases in between. This CDR3 spans 13 amino acids. CDR1 is SGHTA, CDR2 FQGTGA, per germline. J is TRBJ2-7 and V is TRBV7-3, with D perhaps being TRBD1 or TRBD2 (5 bases each). This specimen consisted of whole blood, obtained at baseline. This TCR was recovered from an adult who was a healthcare worker with PCR-confirmed SARS-CoV-2 infection or an uninfected control (not recorded which). The CDR3 DNA follows: TGTGCCAGCAGCTTAAGGGACGGATACGAGCAGTACTTC. Translating gives CASSLRDGYEQYF.